This TCR beta chain was recovered during a study of human T cells and chemical hapten exposure. One entry per CDR3 protein results from TCRdb running MiXCR on the RACE reads. The sample records fewer than 300,000 distinct CDR3 sequences, more than 6.5% being singletons. Regarding this clonotype: What it recognizes is unknown.

Study-level results: Among expanded TCRs, significantly more large CDR3 similarity clusters formed than among controls. Sensitizing to DPC left TCRs with a frequency above 1 in 1000 unaltered.

The sample's time point: pre-sensitization, week 0. The treatment here: therapeutic diphenylcyclopropenone sensitization with weekly scalp DPC. The starting material was whole blood, obtained in connection with sensitization to the hapten diphenylcyclopropenone (DPC). This TCR derives from a woman in her 40s with alopecia areata. Some clones in this sample may be carry-over from other donors' samples.

The CDR3 sequence: CASSAILEAGVFTGELFF. The CDR3 DNA sequence: TGTGCCAGCAGCGCCATCTTAGAAGCGGGAGTTTTCACCGGGGAGCTGTTTTTT. This chain joins TRBV2 and TRBJ2-2; 8 bases map to TRBD2. Unmatched junction bases numbered 16, after V lost 6 bases and J lost 4 bases. In germline, CDR1 is SNHLY, CDR2 FYNNEI. The length of the CDR3 is 18 residues.